This T cell receptor beta chain originates from a study of human T cells and chemical hapten exposure. Across the study: Investigators sensitized roughly 2 cm by roughly 2 cm of upper inner arm skin with 2% DPC. Largely, small differences in pooled library volume made per-sample TCR yields vary.

The CDR3 has 13 residues. Trimming took 4 bases from V and 5 from J, leaving 14 bases between them. From germline, CDR1 is SQVTM and CDR2 ANQGSEA. TCRdb reprocessed the RACE reads via MiXCR and lists one record per CDR3 protein. In the table there are 150,000 to 200,000 distinct CDR3 sequences, approximately 20% of which are singletons. In this sample, this clonotype turned up a few times. Time point given: patch test 1, 2 weeks after DPC sensitization. Described treatment: therapeutic diphenylcyclopropenone sensitization with weekly scalp DPC. The V gene is TRBV29-1, the J gene TRBJ1-2; D unresolved. Here the sequenced sample was whole blood, taken in connection with sensitization to the hapten diphenylcyclopropenone (DPC). The TCR sequence derives from a woman between 45 and 60 years old with alopecia areata. Some clones in this sample may be carry-over from other donors' samples. DNA for the CDR3: TGCAGCGTTGGGAATGTCGTTGGGTATGGCTACACCTTC. Its translation is CSVGNVVGYGYTF.